A selection of T cell receptor beta chains follows, all from one sample in a study of T cells after yellow fever vaccination. One entry per CDR3 protein, called by TCRdb with MiXCR from the 5' RACE reads. The repertoire holds around 230,000 distinct CDR3 sequences, with approximately 6.8% as singletons. Sequences were derived from CD4+ T cells sorted from PBMCs, sampled on the day of the yellow fever booster vaccination. The receptor set was obtained from a young man who received the YFV17D yellow fever vaccine. Both conserved end residues are trimmed from each CDR3.

>TRBV12-3/TRBV12-4
ASSLLSELGTDTQY
>TRBV7-2
ASSLARQGSYEQY
>TRBV20-1
SARGGRNEKLF
>TRBV7-8
ASSLAVHSYGYT
>TRBV20-1
SARGQGSYGYT
>TRBV24-1
ATSRGQGANEQF
>TRBV5-4
ASSGGPGVAEAF
>TRBV3-1
ASSLLAGKGEDTQY
>TRBV19
ASSPSTGERTEAF
>TRBV5-5
ASSLAPGDRGGGYT
>TRBV7-2
ASSLGAVRKNYGYT
>TRBV5-6
ASSLDTNTEAF
>TRBV25-1
ASSEVLAGGTGELF
>TRBV6-5
ASSYGTGNFNEQF
>TRBV5-1
ASSRVDPGISDTQY